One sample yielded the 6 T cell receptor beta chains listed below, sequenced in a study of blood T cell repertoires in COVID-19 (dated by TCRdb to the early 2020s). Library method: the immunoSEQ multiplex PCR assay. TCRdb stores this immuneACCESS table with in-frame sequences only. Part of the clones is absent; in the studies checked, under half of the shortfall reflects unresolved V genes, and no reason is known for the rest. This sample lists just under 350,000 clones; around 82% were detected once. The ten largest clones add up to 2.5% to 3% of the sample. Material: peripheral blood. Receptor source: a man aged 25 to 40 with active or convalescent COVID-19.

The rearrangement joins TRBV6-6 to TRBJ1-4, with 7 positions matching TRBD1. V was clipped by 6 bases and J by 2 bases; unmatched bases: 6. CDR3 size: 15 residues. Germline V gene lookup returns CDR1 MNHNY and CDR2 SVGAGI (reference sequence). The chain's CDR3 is CASSPPGQTNEKLFF. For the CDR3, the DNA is TGTGCCAGCAGCCCACCGGGACAGACTAATGAAAAACTGTTTTTT.

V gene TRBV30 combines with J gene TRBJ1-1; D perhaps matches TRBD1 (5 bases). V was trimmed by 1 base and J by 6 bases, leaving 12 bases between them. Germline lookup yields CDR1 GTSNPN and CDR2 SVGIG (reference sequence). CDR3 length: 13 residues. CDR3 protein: CAWSGDSQAEAFF. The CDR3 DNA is TGTGCCTGGAGTGGTGACAGCCAGGCTGAAGCTTTCTTT.

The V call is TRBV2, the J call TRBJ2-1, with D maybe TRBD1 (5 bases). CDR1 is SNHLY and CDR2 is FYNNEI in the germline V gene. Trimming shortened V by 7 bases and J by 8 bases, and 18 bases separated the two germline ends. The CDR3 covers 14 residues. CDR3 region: CASTENTGPDEQFF. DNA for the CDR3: TGTGCCAGCACTGAGAATACAGGCCCCGATGAGCAGTTCTTC. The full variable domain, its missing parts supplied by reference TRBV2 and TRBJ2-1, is EPEVTQTPSHQVTQMGQEVILRCVPISNHLYFYWYRQILGQKVEFLVSFYNNEISEKSEIFDDQFSVERPDGSNFTLKIRSTKLEDSAMYFCASTENTGPDEQFFGPGTRLTVL.

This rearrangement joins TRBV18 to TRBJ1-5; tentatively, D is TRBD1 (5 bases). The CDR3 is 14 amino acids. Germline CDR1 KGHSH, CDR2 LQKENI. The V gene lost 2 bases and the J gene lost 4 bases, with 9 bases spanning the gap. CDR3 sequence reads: CASSPTQGNQPQHF. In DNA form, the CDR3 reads TGTGCCAGCTCACCAACCCAGGGTAATCAGCCCCAGCATTTT.

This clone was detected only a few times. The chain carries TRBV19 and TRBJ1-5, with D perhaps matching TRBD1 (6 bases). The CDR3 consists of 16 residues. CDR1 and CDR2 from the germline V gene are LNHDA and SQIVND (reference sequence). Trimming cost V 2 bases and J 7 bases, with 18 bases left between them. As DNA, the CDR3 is TGTGCCAGTAGTATACTTTCGGGGGGCGCCTGGCAGCCCCAGCATTTT. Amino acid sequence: CASSILSGGAWQPQHF.

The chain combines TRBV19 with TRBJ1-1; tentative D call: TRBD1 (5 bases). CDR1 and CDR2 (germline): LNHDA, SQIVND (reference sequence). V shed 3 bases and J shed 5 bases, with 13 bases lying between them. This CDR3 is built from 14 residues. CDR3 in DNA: TGTGCCAGTAGTATCGGGGGTGAGGGAACTGAAGCTTTCTTT. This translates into CASSIGGEGTEAFF.